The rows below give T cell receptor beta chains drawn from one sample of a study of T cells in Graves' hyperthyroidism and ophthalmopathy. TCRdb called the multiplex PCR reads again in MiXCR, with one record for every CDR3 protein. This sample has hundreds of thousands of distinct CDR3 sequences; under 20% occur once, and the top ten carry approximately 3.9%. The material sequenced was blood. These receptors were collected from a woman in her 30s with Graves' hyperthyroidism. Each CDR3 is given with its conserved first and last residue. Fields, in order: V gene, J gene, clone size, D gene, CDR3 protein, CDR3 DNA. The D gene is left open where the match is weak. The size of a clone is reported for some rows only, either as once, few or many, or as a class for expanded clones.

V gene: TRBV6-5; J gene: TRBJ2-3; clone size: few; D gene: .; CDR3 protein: CASSYSGRDYTDTQYF; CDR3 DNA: TGTGCCAGCAGTTACTCGGGCAGGGATTACACAGATACGCAGTATTTT
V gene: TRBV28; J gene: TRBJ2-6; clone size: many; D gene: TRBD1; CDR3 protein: CATQGAGANVLTF; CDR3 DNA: TGTGCCACCCAGGGGGCCGGGGCCAACGTCCTGACTTTC
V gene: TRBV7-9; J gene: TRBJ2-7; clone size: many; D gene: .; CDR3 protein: CASSLGVKYEQYF; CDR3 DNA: TGTGCCAGCAGCTTGGGGGTTAAGTACGAGCAGTACTTC
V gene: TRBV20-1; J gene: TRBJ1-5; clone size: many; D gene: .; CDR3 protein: CSASSAGTNYQPQHF; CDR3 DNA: TGCAGTGCTAGTTCCGCCGGGACAAACTATCAGCCCCAGCATTTT
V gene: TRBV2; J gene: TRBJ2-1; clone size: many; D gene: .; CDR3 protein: CASSVVRNNEQFF; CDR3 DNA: TGTGCCAGCAGTGTTGTACGGAACAATGAGCAGTTCTTC
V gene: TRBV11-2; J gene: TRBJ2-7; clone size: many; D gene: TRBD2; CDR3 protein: CASSILAGANEQYF; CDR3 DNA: TGTGCCAGCAGCATACTAGCGGGGGCTAACGAGCAGTACTTC
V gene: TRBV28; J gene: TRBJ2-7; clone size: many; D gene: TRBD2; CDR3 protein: CASSPKTSGRAFSYEQYF; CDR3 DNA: TGTGCCAGCAGCCCGAAGACTAGCGGGAGGGCTTTTTCCTACGAGCAGTACTTC
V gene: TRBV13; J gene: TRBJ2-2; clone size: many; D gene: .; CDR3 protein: CASSDTGELFF; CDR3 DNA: TGTGCCAGCAGCGACACCGGGGAGCTGTTTTTT
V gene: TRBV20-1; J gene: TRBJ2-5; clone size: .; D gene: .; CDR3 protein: CSAQTEAEETQYF; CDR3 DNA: TGCAGTGCTCAAACTGAGGCAGAGGAGACCCAGTACTTC
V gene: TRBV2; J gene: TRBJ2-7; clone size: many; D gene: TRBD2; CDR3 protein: CASSVSGVNYEQYF; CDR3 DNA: TGTGCCAGCAGTGTAAGCGGGGTAAACTACGAGCAGTACTTC
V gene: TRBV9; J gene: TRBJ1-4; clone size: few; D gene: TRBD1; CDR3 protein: CASSVRQGGEKLFF; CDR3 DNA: TGTGCCAGCAGCGTACGACAGGGAGGTGAAAAACTGTTTTTT
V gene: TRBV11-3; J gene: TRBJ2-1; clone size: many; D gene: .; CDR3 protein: CASSFGGTSYNEQFF; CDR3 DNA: TGTGCCAGCAGCTTCGGCGGGACTTCCTACAATGAGCAGTTCTTC
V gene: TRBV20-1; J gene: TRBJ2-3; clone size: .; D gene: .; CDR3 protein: CSAQASVVVTTQYF; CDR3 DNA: TGCAGTGCTCAGGCATCGGTCGTAGTGACGACGCAGTATTTT
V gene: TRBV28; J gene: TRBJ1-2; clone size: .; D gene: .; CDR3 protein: CASRGGTTGGYTF; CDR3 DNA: TGTGCCAGCAGGGGCGGGACTACAGGGGGCTACACCTTC
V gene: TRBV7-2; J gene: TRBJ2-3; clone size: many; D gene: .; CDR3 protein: CASSSAGSTDTQYF; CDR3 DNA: TGTGCCAGCAGCTCGGCAGGGTCCACAGATACGCAGTATTTT
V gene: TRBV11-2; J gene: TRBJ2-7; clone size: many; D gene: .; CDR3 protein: CASSLSGRTEEQYF; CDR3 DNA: TGTGCCAGCAGCTTATCGGGCAGAACAGAAGAGCAGTACTTC
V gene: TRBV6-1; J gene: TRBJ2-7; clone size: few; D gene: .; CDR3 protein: CASSEGVRYEQYF; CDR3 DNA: TGTGCCAGCAGTGAAGGAGTCAGGTACGAGCAGTACTTC
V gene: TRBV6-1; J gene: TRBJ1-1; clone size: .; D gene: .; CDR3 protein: CASSLNVNTEAFF; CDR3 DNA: TGTGCCAGCAGCCTGAACGTGAACACTGAAGCTTTCTTT
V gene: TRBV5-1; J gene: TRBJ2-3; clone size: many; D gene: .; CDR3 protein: CASSLQGGADTQYF; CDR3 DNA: TGCGCCAGCAGCTTACAGGGTGGTGCAGATACGCAGTATTTT
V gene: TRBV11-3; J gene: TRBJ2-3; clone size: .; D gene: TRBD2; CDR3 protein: CASSYRTRRPPDTQYF; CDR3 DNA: TGTGCCAGCAGCTACCGGACTAGACGTCCCCCAGATACGCAGTATTTT
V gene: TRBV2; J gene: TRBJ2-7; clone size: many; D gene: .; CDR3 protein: CASKWGLASYEQYF; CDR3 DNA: TGTGCCAGCAAGTGGGGACTTGCGTCCTACGAGCAGTACTTC
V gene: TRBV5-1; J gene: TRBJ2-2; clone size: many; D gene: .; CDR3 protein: CASSQRDRTANTGELFF; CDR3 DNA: TGCGCCAGCAGCCAGAGAGACCGGACCGCGAACACCGGGGAGCTGTTTTTT